This paragraph reports one T cell receptor beta chain. This sample was included in a study of T cell responses to AZD1222 COVID-19 vaccine. Libraries were prepared by immunoSEQ multiplex PCR; TCRdb keeps only in-frame clonotypes and omits some of them. The table includes about 170,000 clones, 87% detected once. The specimen comprised peripheral blood, sampled 28 days after the second AZD1222 dose. This TCR came from an adult who received the AZD1222 COVID-19 vaccine.

DNA of the CDR3: TGCGCCAGCAGCCAAGATATTGGAACTGAAGCTTTCTTT. The encoded protein is CASSQDIGTEAFF. This chain connects TRBV4-3 to TRBJ1-1, with D uncertain. Trimming cost V 0 bases and J 5 bases, with 7 bases left between them. The CDR3 consists of 13 residues. CDR1 and CDR2 from the germline V gene are LGHNA and YSLEER.